The T cell receptor beta chain described here comes from a study of T cell repertoires in cytomegalovirus infection. TCRdb re-derived calls from the reads in MiXCR, one entry per CDR3 protein. The sample has about 230,000 distinct CDR3 sequences, roughly 23% seen once; the top ten hold around a sixth. Findings of the study overall: Accumulated public TCR beta family frequency recognized individuals carrying CMV together with the relevant HLA.

The table lists this clonotype with many counts. Antigen: not known. The CDR3 covers 17 residues. Germline values: CDR1 SGHTA, CDR2 FQGTGA. Deletions cut 5 bases from V and 0 bases from J, with 17 bases between. Sample: CD8+ T cells from PBMCs. The J gene is TRBJ1-3, the V gene TRBV7-3, with unresolved D. The sequence was obtained from a human donor in good health (CMV status not recorded). Some clones in this sample may be carry-over from other donors' samples. This chain's CDR3 is CASSPIAGSVSGNTIYF. In nucleotides, the CDR3 is TGTGCCAGCAGCCCCATCGCCGGATCGGTCTCTGGAAACACCATATATTTT.